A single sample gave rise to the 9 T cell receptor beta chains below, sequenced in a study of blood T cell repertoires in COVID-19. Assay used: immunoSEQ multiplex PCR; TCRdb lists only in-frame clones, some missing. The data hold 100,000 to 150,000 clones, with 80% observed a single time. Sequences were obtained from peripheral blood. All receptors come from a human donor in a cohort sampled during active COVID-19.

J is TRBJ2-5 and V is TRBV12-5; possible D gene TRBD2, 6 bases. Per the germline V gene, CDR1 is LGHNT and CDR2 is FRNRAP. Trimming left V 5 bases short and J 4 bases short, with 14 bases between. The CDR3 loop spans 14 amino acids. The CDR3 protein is CASGGAGSGETQYF. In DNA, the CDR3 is TGTGCTAGTGGTGGGGCCGGGAGTGGAGAGACCCAGTACTTC.

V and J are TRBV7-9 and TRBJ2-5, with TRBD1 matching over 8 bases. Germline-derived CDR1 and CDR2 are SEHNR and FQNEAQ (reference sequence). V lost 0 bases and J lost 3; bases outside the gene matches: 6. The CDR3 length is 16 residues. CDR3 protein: CASSLAPGQGKETQYF. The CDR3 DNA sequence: TGTGCCAGCAGCTTAGCCCCTGGACAGGGAAAAGAGACCCAGTACTTC.

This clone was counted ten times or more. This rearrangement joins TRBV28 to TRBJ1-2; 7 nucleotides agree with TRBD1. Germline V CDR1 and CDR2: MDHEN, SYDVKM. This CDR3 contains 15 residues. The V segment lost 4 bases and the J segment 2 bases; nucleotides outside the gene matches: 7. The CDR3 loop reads CASSSTGKENYGYTF. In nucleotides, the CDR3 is TGTGCCAGCAGTTCGACAGGGAAGGAAAACTATGGCTACACCTTC.

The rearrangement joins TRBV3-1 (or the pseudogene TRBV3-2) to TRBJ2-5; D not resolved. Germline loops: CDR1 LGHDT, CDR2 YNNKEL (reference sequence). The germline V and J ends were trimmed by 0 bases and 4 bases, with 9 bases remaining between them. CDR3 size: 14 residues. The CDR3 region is CASSQDGPGETQYF. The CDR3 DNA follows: TGTGCCAGCAGCCAAGATGGCCCGGGAGAGACCCAGTACTTC.

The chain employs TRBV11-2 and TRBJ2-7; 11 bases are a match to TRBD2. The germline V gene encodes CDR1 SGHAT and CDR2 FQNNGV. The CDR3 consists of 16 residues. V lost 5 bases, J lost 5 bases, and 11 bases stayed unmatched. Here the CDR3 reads CASSPRGLAGGNEQYF. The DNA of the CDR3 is TGTGCCAGCAGCCCGAGGGGGCTAGCGGGAGGAAACGAGCAGTACTTC.

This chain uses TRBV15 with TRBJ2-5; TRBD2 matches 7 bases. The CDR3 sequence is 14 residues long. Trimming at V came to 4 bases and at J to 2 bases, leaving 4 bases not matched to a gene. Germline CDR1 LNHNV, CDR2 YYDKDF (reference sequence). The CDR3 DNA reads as TGTGCCACCAGCATCGGGAGGAGTCAAGAGACCCAGTACTTC. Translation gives CATSIGRSQETQYF. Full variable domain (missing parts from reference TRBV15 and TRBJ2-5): DAMVIQNPRYQVTQFGKPVTLSCSQTLNHNVMYWYQQKSSQAPKLLFHYYDKDFNNEADTPDNFQSRRPNTSFCFLDIRSPGLGDTAMYLCATSIGRSQETQYFGPGTRLLVL.

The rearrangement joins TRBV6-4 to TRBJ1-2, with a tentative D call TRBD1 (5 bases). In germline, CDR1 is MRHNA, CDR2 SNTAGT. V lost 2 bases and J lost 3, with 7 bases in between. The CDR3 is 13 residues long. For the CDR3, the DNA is TGTGCCAGCAGTGACGGCAGGGACTATGGCTACACCTTC. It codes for CASSDGRDYGYTF.

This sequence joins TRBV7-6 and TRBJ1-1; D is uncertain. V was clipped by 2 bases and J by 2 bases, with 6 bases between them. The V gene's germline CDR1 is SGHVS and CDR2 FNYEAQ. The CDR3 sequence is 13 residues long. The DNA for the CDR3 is TGTGCCAGCAGCTTAACAGCCAACACTGAAGCTTTCTTT. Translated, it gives CASSLTANTEAFF.

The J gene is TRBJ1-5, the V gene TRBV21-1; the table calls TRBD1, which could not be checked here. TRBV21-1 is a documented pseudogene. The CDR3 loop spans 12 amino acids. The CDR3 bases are TGTGCCACCCAGGTGATCAGGAAGCCCCAGCATTTT. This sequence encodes CATQVIRKPQHF.